Included here is one T cell receptor beta chain sequence, with context. This sample is part of a study of shared clonotypes between healthy human individuals. Clones were read by immunoSEQ multiplex PCR, and TCRdb kept only the in-frame ones, dropping some. The repertoire includes around 700,000 clones, approximately 75% of them detected once, and 1.5% to 2% sits in the top ten. Trimming stripped 5 bases from V and 4 bases from J, with 16 bases between. The CDR3 is 15 amino acids. From germline, CDR1 is SNHLY and CDR2 FYNNEI. This clonotype was obtained from a woman aged 25 to 39 in good health. The rearrangement uses TRBV2 and TRBJ2-3; tentatively, D is TRBD1 or TRBD2 (5 bases each). The sample consisted of memory CD4+ T cells sorted from blood. Subset indicated: CD45RA-negative fraction. In nucleotides, the CDR3 is TGTGCCAGCAGTCGACTCCCCGGGGCTCCAGATACGCAGTATTTT. This codes for CASSRLPGAPDTQYF. Filled out from reference TRBV2 and TRBJ2-3, the complete variable domain reads EPEVTQTPSHQVTQMGQEVILRCVPISNHLYFYWYRQILGQKVEFLVSFYNNEISEKSEIFDDQFSVERPDGSNFTLKIRSTKLEDSAMYFCASSRLPGAPDTQYFGPGTRLTVL.